The rows below give T cell receptor beta chains drawn from one sample of a study of OX40 agonist ivuxolimab in advanced cancers. Only in-frame clones appear in the TCRdb table, and some are missing; sequencing was by immunoSEQ multiplex PCR. The sample records fewer than 90,000 clones, 80% to 90% being singletons. The material sequenced was CD4+ or CD8+ T cells sorted from blood, taken in a trial of the OX40 agonist ivuxolimab. The receptors shown here come from an adult with an advanced solid tumor such as melanoma, head and neck, liver or kidney cancer. Each CDR3 is given with its conserved first and last residue. Each record gives: clone size, D gene, V gene, J gene, CDR3 protein, CDR3 DNA. D genes are given only for firm matches. Size is stated for part of the rows, as once, few or many counts, or as a class when the clone is expanded.

size: NA
D: NA
V: TRBV11-2
J: TRBJ2-2
CDR3: CASRTYTGELFF
DNA: TGTGCCAGCAGAACCTACACCGGGGAGCTGTTTTTT

size: NA
D: NA
V: TRBV5-1
J: TRBJ2-3
CDR3: CASSLGSTDTQYF
DNA: TGCGCCAGCAGCCTAGGGAGCACAGATACGCAGTATTTT

size: NA
D: TRBD1
V: TRBV28
J: TRBJ1-2
CDR3: CASSLGRGRGYTF
DNA: TGTGCCAGCAGTCTTGGAAGGGGGCGCGGCTACACCTTC

size: NA
D: NA
V: TRBV28
J: TRBJ2-1
CDR3: CASSPTPYNEQFF
DNA: TGTGCCAGCAGTCCGACCCCCTACAATGAGCAGTTCTTC

size: NA
D: TRBD1
V: TRBV6-5
J: TRBJ2-2
CDR3: CASRHDRGRTGELFF
DNA: TGTGCCAGCAGACACGACAGGGGTCGGACCGGGGAGCTGTTTTTT

size: NA
D: NA
V: TRBV5-1
J: TRBJ2-7
CDR3: CASGLGESWEQYF
DNA: TGCGCCAGCGGACTTGGGGAGAGTTGGGAGCAGTACTTC

size: NA
D: NA
V: TRBV29-1
J: TRBJ2-1
CDR3: CSVGPGGGNEQFF
DNA: TGCAGCGTTGGCCCCGGGGGCGGCAATGAGCAGTTCTTC

size: NA
D: NA
V: TRBV19
J: TRBJ1-1
CDR3: CAVSSGAEKMAFF
DNA: TGTGCCGTATCTTCGGGGGCGGAAAAGATGGCTTTCTTT

size: once
D: NA
V: TRBV6-6
J: TRBJ1-1
CDR3: CASIREPEAFF
DNA: TGTGCCAGCATCCGGGAGCCTGAAGCTTTCTTT

size: NA
D: TRBD1
V: TRBV7-7
J: TRBJ2-5
CDR3: CASSVTGGQETQYF
DNA: TGTGCCAGCAGCGTGACAGGGGGCCAAGAGACCCAGTACTTC

size: NA
D: NA
V: TRBV19
J: TRBJ2-5
CDR3: CASSIQGLETQYF
DNA: TGTGCCAGTAGTATCCAGGGACTGGAGACCCAGTACTTC

size: NA
D: NA
V: TRBV13
J: TRBJ1-6
CDR3: CASSSGGTGNSPLHF
DNA: TGTGCCAGCAGCTCAGGCGGGACGGGTAATTCACCCCTCCACTTT

size: NA
D: NA
V: TRBV28
J: TRBJ1-2
CDR3: CASSLPGSAYGYTF
DNA: TGTGCCAGCAGTTTACCGGGGTCAGCCTATGGCTACACCTTC

size: once
D: TRBD1
V: TRBV28
J: TRBJ2-2
CDR3: CATQGAGGERTGELFF
DNA: TGTGCCACACAGGGGGCAGGGGGCGAACGAACCGGGGAGCTGTTTTTT

size: few
D: NA
V: TRBV25-1
J: TRBJ2-7
CDR3: CASSEEVTQGQYF
DNA: TGTGCCAGCAGTGAAGAGGTAACTCAGGGGCAGTACTTC

size: NA
D: TRBD1
V: TRBV4-2
J: TRBJ2-5
CDR3: CASSQDWDSYQETQYF
DNA: TGTGCCAGCAGCCAAGATTGGGACAGCTACCAAGAGACCCAGTACTTC

size: NA
D: NA
V: TRBV5-6
J: TRBJ2-5
CDR3: CASSLGLQETQYF
DNA: TGTGCCAGCAGCTTGGGACTCCAAGAGACCCAGTACTTC

size: NA
D: NA
V: TRBV7-2
J: TRBJ2-5
CDR3: CASSYQTGIKETQYF
DNA: TGTGCCAGCAGCTACCAGACGGGAATTAAAGAGACCCAGTACTTC

size: NA
D: NA
V: TRBV5-1
J: TRBJ2-3
CDR3: CASSLPTASTDTQYF
DNA: TGCGCCAGCAGCCTCCCGACAGCTAGCACAGATACGCAGTATTTT

size: NA
D: NA
V: TRBV18
J: TRBJ2-7
CDR3: CASSPMPSSYEQYF
DNA: TGTGCCAGCTCGCCCATGCCATCCAGCTACGAGCAGTACTTC

size: NA
D: NA
V: TRBV11-2
J: TRBJ2-4
CDR3: CASRRNRRGVGNIQYF
DNA: TGTGCCAGCAGACGAAACCGCAGGGGCGTAGGAAACATTCAGTACTTC

size: NA
D: TRBD1
V: TRBV4-1
J: TRBJ2-1
CDR3: CASRFDRGGYNEQFF
DNA: TGCGCCAGCAGATTCGACAGGGGGGGCTACAATGAGCAGTTCTTC

size: NA
D: NA
V: TRBV11-2
J: TRBJ2-4
CDR3: CASSLDWPERVAKNIQYF
DNA: TGTGCCAGCAGCTTAGATTGGCCCGAAAGGGTGGCCAAAAACATTCAGTACTTC

size: few
D: TRBD1
V: TRBV25-1
J: TRBJ1-2
CDR3: CASSEHGGPRGNGYTF
DNA: TGTGCCAGCAGTGAACATGGAGGGCCCAGGGGGAATGGCTACACCTTC

size: NA
D: NA
V: TRBV7-9
J: TRBJ1-2
CDR3: CASSPGRGGAKDGYTF
DNA: TGTGCCAGCAGCCCGGGAAGGGGGGGCGCAAAGGATGGCTACACCTTC

size: NA
D: TRBD2
V: TRBV6-1
J: TRBJ2-2
CDR3: CASSEGGAGRDTGELFF
DNA: TGTGCCAGCAGTGAAGGGGGAGCGGGGAGGGACACCGGGGAGCTGTTTTTT

size: NA
D: NA
V: TRBV11-2
J: TRBJ2-2
CDR3: CASSLVVGNTGELFF
DNA: TGTGCCAGCAGCTTAGTAGTCGGGAACACCGGGGAGCTGTTTTTT

size: NA
D: TRBD1
V: TRBV28
J: TRBJ1-6
CDR3: CASSFPGQGALDSPLHF
DNA: TGTGCCAGCAGTTTTCCGGGACAGGGGGCTTTGGATTCACCCCTCCACTTT

size: few
D: NA
V: TRBV6-1
J: TRBJ1-1
CDR3: CASEALNTEAFF
DNA: TGTGCCAGCGAAGCTCTGAACACTGAAGCTTTCTTT

size: NA
D: NA
V: TRBV15
J: TRBJ2-5
CDR3: CATSRETETQYF
DNA: TGTGCCACCAGCAGAGAGACAGAGACCCAGTACTTC

size: NA
D: TRBD2
V: TRBV30
J: TRBJ2-3
CDR3: CAWSLAGGTDTQYF
DNA: TGTGCCTGGAGTTTAGCGGGGGGAACAGATACGCAGTATTTT